The source of this T cell receptor (beta chain) is a study of tumor-infiltrating lymphocytes in primary liver carcinoma. Making TCR beta cDNA involved approximately 510 ng total RNA and a constant-region primer. Slightly modified ARM-PCR, run as three nested multiplex PCR rounds, produced the TCR beta libraries. Forward primers for TRBV1-TRBV30 and a C-beta reverse primer served the first two PCR rounds, at 10 cycles each. TCRdb processed the multiplex PCR reads anew with MiXCR; each CDR3 protein has one entry. In the table there are fewer than 200,000 distinct CDR3 sequences, 70% to 90% of which are singletons. To note about this clonotype: An end of the junction differs from the germline gene, which may be a read error.

Co-extraction of both nucleic acids (RNA and DNA) used roughly 18-34 mg of unsorted bulk tissue. Treatment-naive at the time, the patients had chronic HBV infection. The CDR3 runs to 12 residues. CDR1 is SGHTA, CDR2 FQGTGA, per germline. This receptor was taken from a middle-aged man with primary liver carcinoma and hepatitis B virus infection. The V and J genes are TRBV7-3 and TRBJ2-7, with a possible D match to TRBD1 (5 bases). The sequencing sample was made of tumor tissue from primary liver carcinoma. CDR3: CASSFRVNEQYF. CDR3 in DNA: TGTGCCAGCAGCTTCAGGGTCAACGAACAGTACTTC. Combining the CDR3 with reference TRBV7-3 and TRBJ2-7 gives the whole variable domain GAGVSQTPSNKVTEKGKYVELRCDPISGHTALYWYRQSLGQGPEFLIYFQGTGAADDSGLPNDRFFAVRPEGSVSTLKIQRTERGDSAVYLCASSFRVNEQYFGPGTRLTVT.